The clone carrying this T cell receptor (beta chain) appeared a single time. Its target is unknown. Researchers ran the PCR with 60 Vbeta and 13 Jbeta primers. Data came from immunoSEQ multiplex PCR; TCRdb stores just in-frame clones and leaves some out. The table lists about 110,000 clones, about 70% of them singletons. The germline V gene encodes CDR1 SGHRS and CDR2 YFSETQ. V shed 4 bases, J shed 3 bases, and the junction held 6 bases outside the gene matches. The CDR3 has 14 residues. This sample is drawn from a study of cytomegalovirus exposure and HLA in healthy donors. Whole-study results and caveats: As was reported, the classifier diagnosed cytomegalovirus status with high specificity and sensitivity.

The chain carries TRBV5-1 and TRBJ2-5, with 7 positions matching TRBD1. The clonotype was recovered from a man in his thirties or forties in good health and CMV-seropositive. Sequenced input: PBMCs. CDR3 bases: TGCGCCAGCAGCGGGGGACAGTGGGAAGAGACCCAGTACTTC. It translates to CASSGGQWEETQYF.